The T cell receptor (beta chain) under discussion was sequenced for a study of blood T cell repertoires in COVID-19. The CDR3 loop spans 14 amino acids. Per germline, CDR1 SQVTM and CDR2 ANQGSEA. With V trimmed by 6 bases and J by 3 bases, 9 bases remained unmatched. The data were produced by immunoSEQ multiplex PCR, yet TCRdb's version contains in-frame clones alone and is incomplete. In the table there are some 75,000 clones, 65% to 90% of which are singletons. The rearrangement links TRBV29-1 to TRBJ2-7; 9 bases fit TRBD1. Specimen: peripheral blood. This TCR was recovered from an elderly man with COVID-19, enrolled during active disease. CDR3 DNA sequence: TGCAGCGTCGACCGGACAGGGGCCCGCTACGAGCAGTACTTC. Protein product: CSVDRTGARYEQYF.